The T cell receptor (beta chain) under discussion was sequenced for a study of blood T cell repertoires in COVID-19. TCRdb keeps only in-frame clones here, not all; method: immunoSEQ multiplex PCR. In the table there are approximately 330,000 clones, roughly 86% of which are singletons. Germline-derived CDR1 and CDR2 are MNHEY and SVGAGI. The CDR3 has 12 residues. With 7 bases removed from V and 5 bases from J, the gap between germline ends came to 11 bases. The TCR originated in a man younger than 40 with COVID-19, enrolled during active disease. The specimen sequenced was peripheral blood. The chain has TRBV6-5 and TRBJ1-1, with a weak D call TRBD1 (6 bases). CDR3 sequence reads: CASTGTNTEAFF. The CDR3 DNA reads TGTGCCAGCACCGGGACAAATACTGAAGCTTTCTTT.